This T cell receptor beta chain emerged from a study of blood T cells in healthy people across ages (dated by TCRdb to the mid-2010s). For context, the study as a whole: In model experiments, template switching captured about one uniquely barcoded TCR beta cDNA molecule for every two T cells. The study measured age-related changes in TCR beta repertoire diversity using deep sequencing normalized with unique cDNA molecular identifiers. The donors were split into four age groups: young (average 16 years), middle-aged (nearly 40), aged (roughly 65) and long-lived (approximately 80). To avoid experimental bias, donors of different ages were spread randomly across the sequencing lanes. Using the same blood draw, the study looked at two additional independent replicas of 1 million unique cDNA reads for two donors, one aged 18 to 30 and the other aged 80 or older.

Concerning this clonotype itself: What this receptor recognizes is not known. Within one base of it there is no much larger clone, and no base qualities were kept.

The CDR3 measures 15 amino acids from cysteine to phenylalanine. CDR3 DNA is the only sequence kept; it has 45 bases, read in frame from the first base. The junction carries 16 bases between V and J, which are trimmed by 1 base and 4 bases respectively. As encoded in the germline V gene (reference sequence), CDR1 is DFQATT while CDR2 is SNEGSKA. Receptors were amplified or captured by 5' RACE. Sequencer: Illumina HiSeq 2500. A second about 7 to 12 cycle PCR used a sample-barcoded 5' primer and a J-beta primer mix. A template-switch 5' adaptor carrying 12 random nucleotides introduced a unique molecular identifier onto each TCR beta cDNA molecule. Each sample yielded at least 2.5 million CDR3-containing paired-end reads. First-strand cDNA was synthesized from all RNA with the Mint cDNA synthesis kit, primed by a TRBC-specific oligonucleotide. All cDNA was treated with uracil-DNA glycosylase and then went through a first 18-cycle PCR with the universal primers M1SS and BC2_uni_R. The paper's data handling went like this. Normalization of each sample was performed by random selection of 1 million high-quality reads, each carrying a distinct molecular identifier. Reads sharing molecular identifiers were discarded rather than binned into consensus sequences. CDR3 identification, clonotype clustering and error correction used MiTCR with a Q25 quality threshold and the strictest error-elimination algorithm. A nonparametric unseen species model with Euler transformation was used to estimate lower-bound total TCR beta diversity. The public reads were run again by TCRdb, first through fastp at Q25 and then through MiXCR, and only productive beta chains were kept. When rows share a CDR3 protein, they turn into one entry using the most common DNA and genes. The V and J calls here are based on TCRdb, not the publication. For this sample the table gives about 640,000 distinct CDR3 sequences, of which under 65% were detected only once. The top ten hold about two fifths of the sample.

The approximately 40 donors, aged roughly 6 to 95 years, were systemically healthy Caucasian individuals from Russia. Around 9.9 milliliters of peripheral blood were collected from each donor into EDTA-treated Vacutainer tubes. PBMCs were isolated by Ficoll-Paque density-gradient centrifugation, with at least 6 million obtained per sample. Trizol reagent was used to extract total RNA from the PBMCs, yielding at least 5.5 micrograms per sample. For every donor, flow cytometry on a PBMC aliquot measured the percentage of naive CD45RAhigh/CD27high T cells. Here is what the overall study found, with its caveats: Estimates of total diversity based on one million sequenced T cells were considered lower bounds and underestimates. Donor CMV infection status was unknown, potentially confounding age-related changes in expanded clonotypes. Compared with the aged group, more naive CD4+ T cells, fewer expanded clones and increased TCR diversity were shown by the long-lived group, suggesting age selection. The percentage of naive T cells measured by flow cytometry correlated strongly with observed TCR beta diversity. Observed TCR beta diversity per million T cells fell roughly linearly with age, and a significant reduction was already apparent by age about 36. Bulk unsorted PBMC profiling prevented conclusive comparison of naive and antigen-experienced compartments.

The sequence came from a man in his 60s in good health. The material sequenced was blood. Here the chain combines TRBV20-1 and TRBJ1-2; the D segment could be TRBD1, given 6 matching bases. The CDR3 corresponds to CSARAAGVGGYGYTF. The nucleotide sequence is given as TGCAGTGCTAGAGCCGCAGGGGTCGGGGGCTATGGCTACACCTTC.